The T cell receptor (beta chain) described here comes from a study of blood T cell repertoires in COVID-19. Study as a whole: Sites across the United States, Italy and Spain contributed samples from acute and convalescent COVID-19. Sources were T cells, B-cell-depleted T cells, or PBMCs; the material itself was cDNA or gDNA.

Germline V CDR1 and CDR2: LGHNT, FRNRAP. The CDR3 has 14 amino acids. The ends lost 6 bases at V and 5 bases at J; junction bases unmatched: 5. The method was immunoSEQ multiplex PCR; TCRdb's version includes in-frame clones alone and lacks a portion of them. The data contain 54,000 or so clones, 86% of them seen just once; the ten biggest clones take up about 22%. This clone was observed once. The rearrangement links TRBV12-5 to TRBJ2-5, with 11 nucleotides matching TRBD1. This receptor was obtained from a woman at least 80 years old with acute or convalescent COVID-19. Sequencing was performed on peripheral blood. CDR3 region: CASGWTGGWETQYF. CDR3 DNA: TGTGCTAGTGGCTGGACAGGGGGCTGGGAGACCCAGTACTTC.